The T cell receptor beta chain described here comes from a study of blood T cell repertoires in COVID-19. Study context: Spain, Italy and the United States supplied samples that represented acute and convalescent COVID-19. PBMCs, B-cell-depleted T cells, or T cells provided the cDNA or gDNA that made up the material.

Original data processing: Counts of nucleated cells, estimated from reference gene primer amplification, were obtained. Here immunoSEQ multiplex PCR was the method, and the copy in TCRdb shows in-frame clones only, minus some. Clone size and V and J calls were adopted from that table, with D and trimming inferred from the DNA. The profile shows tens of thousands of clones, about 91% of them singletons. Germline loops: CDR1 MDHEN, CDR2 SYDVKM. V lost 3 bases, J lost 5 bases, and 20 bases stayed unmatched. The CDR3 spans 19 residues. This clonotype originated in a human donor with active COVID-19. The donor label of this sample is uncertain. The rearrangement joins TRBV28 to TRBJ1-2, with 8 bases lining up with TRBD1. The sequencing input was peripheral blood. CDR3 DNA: TGTGCCAGCAGTTTCCCCGGGAGAGGGCAGGGGGCTTCGGCATATGGCTACACCTTC. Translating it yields CASSFPGRGQGASAYGYTF.